These 21 T cell receptor beta chains were sequenced from one sample in a study of T cells in Graves' hyperthyroidism and ophthalmopathy. Amplification of TCR beta CDR3 regions used RNA as the template. First-round RT-PCR targeting the TCR CDR3 was performed with the HTBI primer set. TCRdb passed the multiplex PCR reads through MiXCR, listing each CDR3 protein once. The profile shows around 520,000 distinct CDR3 sequences, 13% to 15% of them singletons. The sample taken for sequencing was blood. These TCRs come from a woman aged 18-30 years with Graves' hyperthyroidism.

V gene TRBV7-8 combines with J gene TRBJ1-5; D call uncertain. V lost 0 bases and J lost 2, with 11 bases in between. In germline, CDR1 is SGHVS, CDR2 FQNEAQ. CDR3 length equals 16 residues. The CDR3 region is CASSLATARGNQPQHF. In nucleotides, the CDR3 is TGTGCCAGCAGCTTAGCGACGGCGAGGGGCAATCAGCCCCAGCATTTT.

J is TRBJ2-1 and V is TRBV18; D is unresolved. The CDR3 consists of 13 residues. V was pared by 3 bases and J by 9 bases, with 12 bases between. Germline CDR1 is KGHSH and CDR2 is LQKENI. CDR3 DNA: TGTGCCAGCTCACCCGTGGCAAAGGGTGAGCAGTTCTTC. Translated, it gives CASSPVAKGEQFF. The full variable domain, with the rest looked up from reference TRBV18 and TRBJ2-1, is NAGVMQNPRHLVRRRGQEARLRCSPMKGHSHVYWYRQLPEEGLKFMVYLQKENIIDESGMPKERFSAEFPKEGPSILRIQQVVRGDSAAYFCASSPVAKGEQFFGPGTRLTVL.

About this clonotype: At one boundary the junction diverges from the germline segment, which might be a read error. V and J are TRBV20-1 and TRBJ1-1; 8 bases are shared with TRBD1. CDR1 is DFQATT, CDR2 SNEGSKA, per germline (reference sequence). The CDR3 spans 14 residues. The CDR3 bases are TGCAGTGCTAGGACAGGGGAAGTGCGCCCTGAAGTTTTCTTT. Encoded protein: CSARTGEVRPEVFF.

This clonotype was counted many times. This chain links TRBV5-1 with TRBJ2-7; D might be TRBD1 (6 bases). V was trimmed by 3 bases and J by 0 bases, leaving 13 bases between them. Germline-derived CDR1 and CDR2 are SGHRS and YFSETQ. The CDR3 loop spans 15 amino acids. CDR3 protein: CASSSGDTFSYEQYF. In nucleotides, the CDR3 is TGCGCCAGCAGCTCCGGGGACACGTTCTCCTACGAGCAGTACTTC.

The table lists this clonotype with many counts. V and J are TRBV6-1 and TRBJ2-5; D could derive from TRBD1 or TRBD2 (6 bases each). The germline V and J ends were trimmed by 7 bases and 7 bases, with 22 bases remaining between them. Per germline, CDR1 MNHNS and CDR2 SASEGT. This CDR3 comprises 15 residues. Here the CDR3 reads CASTDFGGNEGTQYF. The CDR3 DNA reads TGTGCCAGCACCGACTTCGGGGGCAATGAGGGGACCCAGTACTTC.

Only a few counts were recorded for this clonotype. This sequence joins TRBV5-1 and TRBJ2-3, with D possibly TRBD2 on 6 matching bases. Per the germline V gene, CDR1 is SGHRS and CDR2 is YFSETQ. The CDR3 covers 16 residues. Trimming stripped 3 bases from V and 5 bases from J, with 19 bases between. In nucleotides, the CDR3 is TGCGCCAGCAGCTCGGACGGGGGAGAACCTAGAGATACGCAGTATTTT. This gives the protein CASSSDGGEPRDTQYF.

This clonotype has at least ten counts. The rearrangement links TRBV20-1 to TRBJ1-2; D is unresolved. This CDR3 spans 13 amino acids. The V gene lost 3 bases and the J gene lost 8 bases, with 16 bases spanning the gap. Germline CDR1 is DFQATT and CDR2 is SNEGSKA (reference sequence). DNA of the CDR3: TGCAGTGCTAGTAGCACGGAAGAGGGCGGCTACACCTTC. Protein product: CSASSTEEGGYTF.

This clonotype was observed many times. The chain is built from TRBV19 and TRBJ1-5; TRBD1 might be the D (5 bases). Germline V CDR1 and CDR2: LNHDA, SQIVND (reference sequence). The CDR3 sequence is 15 residues long. V was shortened by 3 bases and J by 1 base, with 10 bases between the two germline ends. The CDR3 DNA sequence: TGTGCCAGTAGTATTTGGGGGTACAGCAATCAGCCCCAGCATTTT. Residues: CASSIWGYSNQPQHF. Full variable domain (rest looked up from reference TRBV19 and TRBJ1-5): DGGITQSPKYLFRKEGQNVTLSCEQNLNHDAMYWYRQDPGQGLRLIYYSQIVNDFQKGDIAEGYSVSREKKESFPLTVTSAQKNPTAFYLCASSIWGYSNQPQHFGDGTRLSIL.

This clonotype was recorded at least ten times. The chain combines TRBV3-1 with TRBJ2-7; D remains ambiguous. Trimming stripped 5 bases from V and 2 bases from J, with 16 bases between. Germline loops: CDR1 LGHDT, CDR2 YNNKEL (reference sequence). The CDR3 length is 15 residues. CDR3 residues: CASSALVVGTYEQYF. The CDR3 bases are TGTGCCAGCAGCGCTCTCGTGGTGGGGACCTACGAGCAGTACTTC.

The table lists this clonotype with many counts. The genes are TRBV12-3 or TRBV12-4 and TRBJ1-6, with no clear D. V dropped 3 bases and J dropped 9 bases, with 9 bases sitting between them. This CDR3 has 13 amino acids. CDR3 sequence (DNA): TGTGCCAGCAGTTTTCTGGACGGTTCACCCCTCCACTTT. Amino acid sequence: CASSFLDGSPLHF.

This clonotype was seen repeatedly, ten times or more. The V call is TRBV2, the J call TRBJ1-5; 8 bases are shared with TRBD1. The ends lost 4 bases at V and 7 bases at J; junction bases unmatched: 6. From germline, CDR1 is SNHLY and CDR2 FYNNEI. This CDR3 is 14 amino acids long. CDR3 nucleotide sequence: TGTGCCAGCAGTGCCAGGGGGCAGGGGCAGCCCCAGCATTTT. It specifies CASSARGQGQPQHF.

This clonotype appeared many times. V gene TRBV5-1 combines with J gene TRBJ2-3; D possibly corresponds to TRBD1 (5 bases). Trimming pared 4 bases from V and 2 bases from J, leaving 14 bases between. The CDR3 is 15 residues long. Germline assignment: CDR1 SGHRS and CDR2 YFSETQ. The CDR3 region has the DNA TGCGCCAGCAGCCCACCGACAGAGTTCACAGATACGCAGTATTTT. Translating gives CASSPPTEFTDTQYF.

This clonotype has a handful of counts. It may be a read error: a sequence one base away is much more abundant. The chain employs TRBV12-5 and TRBJ2-7; either TRBD1 or TRBD2 may supply D (6 bases each). Germline V gene data show CDR1 as LGHNT and CDR2 as FRNRAP. The CDR3 runs to 19 residues. The V gene lost 2 bases and the J gene lost 6 bases, with 29 bases spanning the gap. CDR3 protein: CASGLLGTKGEALTCEQYV. CDR3 bases: TGTGCTAGTGGTTTGCTCGGGACCAAGGGGGAGGCCTTAACCTGCGAGCAGTACGTC.

Of note for this clonotype: With a much larger clone just one base away, this may be a read error. V usage is TRBV20-1 and J usage is TRBJ1-2; D call uncertain. Trimming cost V 4 bases and J 7 bases, with 10 bases left between them. Germline V CDR1 and CDR2: DFQATT, SNEGSKA (reference sequence). This CDR3 is built from 11 residues. The CDR3 region is CSAIVGSGYTF. As DNA, the CDR3 is TGCAGTGCTATAGTAGGGTCTGGCTACACCTTC.

Concerning this clonotype: One end of the junction varies from germline; a read error may be responsible. The CDR3 loop is CSAASTGLAKNMQYF. CDR3 coding DNA: TGCAGTGCTGCTAGCACAGGCTTAGCCAAAAACATGCAGTACTTC. V usage is TRBV20-1 and J usage is TRBJ2-4; D assignment may be TRBD1 or TRBD2 (5 bases each). The germline CDR1 and CDR2 sequences are DFQATT and SNEGSKA (reference sequence). This CDR3 is 15 amino acids long.

This clonotype has a count of ten or more. The CDR3: CAWTRGTSDTQYF. The CDR3 bases are TGTGCCTGGACAAGGGGGACCTCAGATACGCAGTATTTT. The V and J genes are TRBV30 and TRBJ2-3, with D perhaps matching TRBD1 (6 bases). Trimming removed 4 bases at V and 4 bases at J, with 12 bases between. This CDR3 region has 13 residues. Germline lookup yields CDR1 GTSNPN and CDR2 SVGIG (reference sequence).

The chain joins TRBV2 to TRBJ2-1; 10 bases agree with TRBD2. CDR3 length: 14 amino acids. Germline values: CDR1 SNHLY, CDR2 FYNNEI. Germline trimming cut 11 bases from V and 2 bases from J; bases unmatched to any gene: 6. This CDR3 reads CADGTSVPYNEQFF. The DNA for the CDR3 is TGTGCCGACGGGACTAGCGTCCCCTACAATGAGCAGTTCTTC.

This clonotype was detected only a few times. This chain links TRBV7-6 with TRBJ2-7, with D perhaps TRBD2 (7 bases). V was clipped by 8 bases and J by 7 bases, with 21 bases between them. CDR1 SGHVS and CDR2 FNYEAQ come from the germline V gene. The CDR3 has 14 amino acids. CDR3 in DNA: TGTGCCAGCTCCTACCGAGGGGGGGCGGGTGAGCAGTACGTC. Translated: CASSYRGGAGEQYV.

This clonotype was seen at least ten times. The rearrangement joins TRBV3-1 to TRBJ2-3, with TRBD2 matching over 9 bases. Germline loops: CDR1 LGHDT, CDR2 YNNKEL (reference sequence). J gave up 5 bases and V 4 bases, and 10 bases lay outside the gene matches. This CDR3 contains 16 residues. The chain's CDR3 is CASSPWSSGSIDTQYF. In nucleotides, the CDR3 is TGTGCCAGCAGCCCTTGGAGTAGCGGGAGTATAGATACGCAGTATTTT.

This clonotype was seen ten or more times. The V and J genes are TRBV7-9 and TRBJ1-2; 11 positions agree with TRBD1. The CDR3 consists of 16 residues. Germline values: CDR1 SEHNR, CDR2 FQNEAQ (reference sequence). J lost 7 bases, V lost 4 bases, and 11 bases had no gene match. CDR3 sequence: CASSSVARTGGRGYTF. The CDR3 nucleotides are TGTGCCAGCAGCTCCGTAGCTAGGACAGGGGGCCGTGGCTACACCTTC.

This clonotype was counted ten times or more. The V gene is TRBV19, the J gene TRBJ2-1, with D tentatively TRBD2 (5 bases). This CDR3 is built from 16 residues. In germline, CDR1 is LNHDA, CDR2 SQIVND (reference sequence). Trimming removed 3 bases from V and 6 bases from J, with 18 bases in between. The CDR3 is CASSMPRGVVANEQFF. The CDR3 DNA sequence: TGTGCCAGTAGTATGCCCCGGGGAGTAGTTGCCAATGAGCAGTTCTTC.